This is a list of T cell receptor beta chains from one sample in a study of T cell clonotyping in hematopoietic cell transplantation. Here immunoSEQ multiplex PCR was the method, and the copy in TCRdb shows in-frame clones only, minus some. There are more than 10,000 clones in the sample; around nine tenths occur only once, and 1.2% lies in the top ten. The specimen sequenced was peripheral blood mononuclear cells. These receptors originate from a man aged 25 to 45 in good health. Some clones in this sample may be carry-over from other donors' samples. CDR3s include the opening cysteine and the closing phenylalanine or tryptophan. A D gene is named only where the DNA matches it firmly. Only part of the rows carry a size: once, few, many, or a class if the clone is expanded.

>TRBJ2-7|TRBV11-1|few|-
CASSLKDYEQYF
TGTGCCAGCAGCTTGAAGGACTACGAGCAGTACTTC
>TRBJ2-3|TRBV6-5|-|TRBD1
CASSILGQSTDTQYF
TGTGCCAGCAGTATCCTGGGACAGTCCACAGATACGCAGTATTTT
>TRBJ1-1|TRBV6-6|-|-
CASILDTEAFF
TGTGCCAGCATCTTAGACACTGAAGCTTTCTTT
>TRBJ2-6|TRBV30|once|-
CAWSRTGFLSSGANVLTF
TGTGCCTGGAGCCGAACCGGGTTTTTGAGCTCTGGGGCCAACGTCCTGACTTTC
>TRBJ2-1|TRBV4-3|-|TRBD1
CASSPDRGTYNEQFF
TGCGCCAGCAGCCCCGACAGGGGAACCTACAATGAGCAGTTCTTC
>TRBJ1-6|TRBV6-5|-|-
CASSYSVPSYNSPLHF
TGTGCCAGCAGTTACTCAGTTCCCTCCTATAATTCACCCCTCCACTTT
>TRBJ1-1|TRBV14|-|-
CASSQVLWGQGEAFF
TGTGCCAGCAGCCAAGTCCTGTGGGGGCAAGGTGAAGCTTTCTTT
>TRBJ2-5|TRBV30|-|TRBD1
CAWIKTETYRGQEETQYF
TGTGCCTGGATCAAAACCGAAACATACAGGGGACAAGAAGAGACCCAGTACTTC
>TRBJ2-7|TRBV7-2|-|-
CASRFRGGSSYEQYF
TGTGCCAGCCGATTCCGGGGCGGATCCTCCTACGAGCAGTACTTC
>TRBJ2-2|TRBV6-5|-|-
CASSSQYTTGELFF
TGTGCCAGCAGTTCTCAATACACCACCGGGGAGCTGTTTTTT
>TRBJ2-2|TRBV6-5|once|TRBD2
CASSLAGGLPGELFF
TGTGCCAGCAGTCTAGCGGGGGGTCTCCCCGGGGAGCTGTTTTTT
>TRBJ1-3|TRBV21-1|-|-
CASSLGPGNTIYF
TGTGCCAGCAGCTTAGGGCCTGGAAACACCATATATTTT
>TRBJ2-7|TRBV2|-|TRBD2
CASSEDRGGLSYEQYF
TGTGCCAGCAGTGAGGATCGGGGGGGACTCTCCTACGAGCAGTACTTC
>TRBJ2-5|TRBV5-5|-|-
CASSVGDGTGWKETQYF
TGTGCCAGCAGCGTGGGGGACGGAACAGGGTGGAAAGAGACCCAGTACTTC
>TRBJ1-5|TRBV27|-|-
CASSLSTGGNQPQHF
TGTGCCAGCAGTTTATCTACCGGGGGAAATCAGCCCCAGCATTTT
>TRBJ2-1|TRBV5-4|-|TRBD1
CASSTDRGDEQFF
TGTGCCAGCAGCACGGACAGGGGAGACGAGCAGTTCTTC
>TRBJ2-3|TRBV27|-|-
CASSFRGDTQYF
TGTGCCAGCAGTTTTAGAGGAGATACGCAGTATTTT
>TRBJ1-3|TRBV6-5|once|TRBD1
CASTQGVSSRNTIYF
TGTGCCAGCACACAGGGGGTTAGTTCTAGAAACACCATATATTTT
>TRBJ2-5|TRBV5-4|-|TRBD2
CASSRAGALQETQYF
TGTGCCAGCAGCCGAGCGGGGGCCCTCCAAGAGACCCAGTACTTC
>TRBJ2-7|TRBV2|-|-
CASSEKGLTSYEQYF
TGTGCCAGCAGTGAAAAAGGACTCACCTCCTACGAGCAGTACTTC
>TRBJ1-6|TRBV7-9|-|TRBD1
CASSSRTGVRGALHF
TGTGCCAGCAGCTCAAGGACAGGGGTAAGGGGCGCCCTCCACTTT
>TRBJ2-7|TRBV5-6|-|TRBD1
CASSIAGTGYEQYF
TGTGCCAGCAGCATTGCGGGGACAGGGTACGAGCAGTACTTC
>TRBJ2-7|TRBV6-5|-|-
CASSKGVPYEQYF
TGTGCCAGCAGTAAGGGGGTCCCCTACGAGCAGTACTTC
>TRBJ1-4|TRBV25-1|once|-
CASSRYRTATNEKLFF
TGTGCCAGCAGTAGGTACCGGACAGCAACTAATGAAAAACTGTTTTTT
>TRBJ2-3|TRBV28|-|-
CASSLGTDTQYF
TGTGCCAGCAGTTTAGGCACAGATACGCAGTATTTT
>TRBJ2-5|TRBV28|-|TRBD1
CASSLSGGGKETQYF
TGTGCCAGCAGCCTCTCAGGGGGCGGGAAAGAGACCCAGTACTTC
>TRBJ1-2|TRBV28|-|-
CASSLFAGGNYGYTF
TGTGCCAGCAGTTTATTCGCAGGAGGTAACTATGGCTACACCTTC
>TRBJ1-2|TRBV6-1|-|-
CARGGGNYGYTF
TGTGCCCGAGGGGGGGGGAACTATGGCTACACCTTC
>TRBJ1-1|TRBV14|-|-
CASSQDEKGPWREAFF
TGTGCCAGCAGCCAAGATGAAAAGGGACCCTGGAGAGAAGCTTTCTTT
>TRBJ1-1|TRBV27|-|-
CASRRGQGRTEAFF
TGTGCCAGTAGACGGGGGCAGGGAAGAACTGAAGCTTTCTTT
>TRBJ2-1|TRBV6-5|-|-
CASNNYNEQFF
TGTGCCAGCAATAATTACAATGAGCAGTTCTTC
>TRBJ1-1|TRBV6-5|-|-
CASSYTGRSEAFF
TGTGCCAGCAGTTACACAGGCCGGTCTGAAGCTTTCTTT
>TRBJ2-7|TRBV30|-|TRBD1
CAWNWDDSGTEYF
TGTGCCTGGAACTGGGATGATTCCGGGACAGAGTACTTC
>TRBJ2-7|TRBV6-5|-|TRBD2
CASSQLAAYEQYF
TGTGCCAGCAGTCAACTAGCGGCCTACGAGCAGTACTTC